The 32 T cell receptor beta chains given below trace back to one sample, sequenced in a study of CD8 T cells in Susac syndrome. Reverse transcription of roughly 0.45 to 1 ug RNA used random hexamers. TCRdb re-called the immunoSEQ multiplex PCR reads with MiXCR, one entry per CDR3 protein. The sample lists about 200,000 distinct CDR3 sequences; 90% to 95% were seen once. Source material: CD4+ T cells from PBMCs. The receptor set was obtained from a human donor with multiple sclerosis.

The CDR3 coding sequence is TGTGCCTGCCCCCTCTCTGGGGCCAACGTCCTGACTTTC. Translated, it gives CACPLSGANVLTF. V usage is TRBV30 and J usage is TRBJ2-6; D is ambiguous. There are 13 residues in the CDR3. The V gene lost 6 bases and the J gene lost 0 bases, with 6 bases spanning the gap. From germline, CDR1 is GTSNPN and CDR2 SVGIG (reference sequence).

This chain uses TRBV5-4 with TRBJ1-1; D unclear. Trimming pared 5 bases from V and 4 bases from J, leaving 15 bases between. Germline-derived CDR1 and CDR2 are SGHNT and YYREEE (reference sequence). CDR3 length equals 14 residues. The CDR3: CASSWGLEITEAFF. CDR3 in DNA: TGTGCCAGCAGTTGGGGATTGGAGATCACTGAAGCTTTCTTT.

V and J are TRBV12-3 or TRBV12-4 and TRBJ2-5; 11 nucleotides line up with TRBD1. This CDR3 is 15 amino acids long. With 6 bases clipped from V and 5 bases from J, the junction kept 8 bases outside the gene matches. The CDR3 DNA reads TGTGCCAGCAGCCTAGCCCGGGACAGGGGGGAGACCCAGTACTTC. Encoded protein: CASSLARDRGETQYF.

The CDR3 loop is CASSLLSGVPYGYTF. CDR3 nucleotide sequence: TGTGCCAGCAGTTTACTGTCAGGTGTTCCCTATGGCTACACCTTC. V usage is TRBV27 and J usage is TRBJ1-2; D is ambiguous. V lost 2 bases and J 4 bases, leaving 14 bases between the germline ends. Germline assignment: CDR1 MNHEY and CDR2 SMNVEV (reference sequence). CDR3 size: 15 residues.

CDR3 in DNA: TGTGCCAGCAGTGAATCAGGGCAATGGAACACTGAAGCTTTCTTT. Encoded protein: CASSESGQWNTEAFF. The V call is TRBV2, the J call TRBJ1-1, with D possibly matching TRBD1 (5 bases). Deletions cut 2 bases from V and 1 base from J, with 11 bases between. The CDR3 runs 15 residues. Per the germline V gene, CDR1 is SNHLY and CDR2 is FYNNEI. The variable domain in full, completed from reference TRBV2 and TRBJ1-1, reads EPEVTQTPSHQVTQMGQEVILRCVPISNHLYFYWYRQILGQKVEFLVSFYNNEISEKSEIFDDQFSVERPDGSNFTLKIRSTKLEDSAMYFCASSESGQWNTEAFFGQGTRLTVV.

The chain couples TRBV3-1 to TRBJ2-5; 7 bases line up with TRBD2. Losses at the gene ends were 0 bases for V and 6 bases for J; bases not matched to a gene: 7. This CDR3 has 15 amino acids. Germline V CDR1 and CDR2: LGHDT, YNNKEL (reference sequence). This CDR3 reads CASSQDGGKGKTQYF. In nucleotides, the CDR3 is TGTGCCAGCAGCCAAGACGGGGGGAAAGGGAAGACCCAGTACTTC.

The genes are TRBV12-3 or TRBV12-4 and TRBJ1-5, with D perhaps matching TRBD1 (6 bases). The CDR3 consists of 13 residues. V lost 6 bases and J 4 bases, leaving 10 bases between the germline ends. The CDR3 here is CASRDSWNQPQHF. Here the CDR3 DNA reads TGTGCCAGCAGGGACAGTTGGAATCAGCCCCAGCATTTT.

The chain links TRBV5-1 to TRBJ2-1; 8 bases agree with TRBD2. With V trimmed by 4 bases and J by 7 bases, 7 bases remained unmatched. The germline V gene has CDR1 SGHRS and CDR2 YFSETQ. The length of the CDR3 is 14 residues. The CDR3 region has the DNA TGCGCCAGCAGCACCCGGACTAGCCCGAATGAGCAGTTCTTC. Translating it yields CASSTRTSPNEQFF.

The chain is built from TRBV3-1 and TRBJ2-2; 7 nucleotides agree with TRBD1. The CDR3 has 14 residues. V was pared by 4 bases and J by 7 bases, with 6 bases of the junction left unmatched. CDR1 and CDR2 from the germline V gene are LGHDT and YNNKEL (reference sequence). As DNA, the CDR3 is TGTGCCAGCAGCCCTACAGGGGCGGACGGGGAGCTGTTTTTT. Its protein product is CASSPTGADGELFF.

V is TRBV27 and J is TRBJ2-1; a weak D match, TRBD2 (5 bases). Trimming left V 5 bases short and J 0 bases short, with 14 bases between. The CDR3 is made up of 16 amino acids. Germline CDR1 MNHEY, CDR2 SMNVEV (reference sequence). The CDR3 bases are TGTGCCAGCAGTCCCCGACTAAGCCTCTCCTACAATGAGCAGTTCTTC. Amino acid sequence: CASSPRLSLSYNEQFF.

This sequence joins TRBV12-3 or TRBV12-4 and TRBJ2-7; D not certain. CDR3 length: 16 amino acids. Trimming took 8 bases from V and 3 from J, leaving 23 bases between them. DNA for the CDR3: TGTGCCAGCGGGTTCCCTGCCGGCACGATAAACTACGAGCAGTACTTC. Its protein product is CASGFPAGTINYEQYF.

The CDR3 reads CSVEDLTDTQYF. CDR3 bases: TGCAGCGTTGAAGATCTAACAGATACGCAGTATTTT. The gene calls are TRBV29-1 and TRBJ2-3; D is unclear. Germline-derived CDR1 and CDR2 are SQVTM and ANQGSEA. The CDR3 is 12 residues long. Trimming shortened V by 0 bases and J by 3 bases, and 4 bases separated the two germline ends.

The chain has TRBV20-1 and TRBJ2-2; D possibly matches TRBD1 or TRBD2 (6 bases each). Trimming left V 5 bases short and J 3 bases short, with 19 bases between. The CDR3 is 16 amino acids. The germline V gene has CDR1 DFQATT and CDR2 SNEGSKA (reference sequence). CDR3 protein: CSAARGLAQHTGELFF. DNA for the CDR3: TGCAGTGCTGCCCGGGGGCTAGCGCAGCACACCGGGGAGCTGTTTTTT.

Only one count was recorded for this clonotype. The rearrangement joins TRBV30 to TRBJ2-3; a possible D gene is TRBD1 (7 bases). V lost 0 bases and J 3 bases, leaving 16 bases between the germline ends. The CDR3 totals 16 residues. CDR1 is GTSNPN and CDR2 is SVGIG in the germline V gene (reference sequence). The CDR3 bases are TGTGCCTGGAGTGTATGGAGGGGGCGCGTGACAGATACGCAGTATTTT. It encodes CAWSVWRGRVTDTQYF.

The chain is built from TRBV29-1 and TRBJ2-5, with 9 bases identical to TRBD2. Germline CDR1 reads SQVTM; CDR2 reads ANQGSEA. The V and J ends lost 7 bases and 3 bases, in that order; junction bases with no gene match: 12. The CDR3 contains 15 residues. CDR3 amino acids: CSAPGVLAGKETQYF. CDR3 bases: TGCAGCGCCCCGGGAGTGCTAGCGGGGAAAGAGACCCAGTACTTC. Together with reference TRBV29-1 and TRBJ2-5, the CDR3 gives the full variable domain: SAVISQKPSRDICQRGTSLTIQCQVDSQVTMMFWYRQQPGQSLTLIATANQGSEATYESGFVIDKFPISRPNLTFSTLTVSNMSPEDSSIYLCSAPGVLAGKETQYFGPGTRLLVL.

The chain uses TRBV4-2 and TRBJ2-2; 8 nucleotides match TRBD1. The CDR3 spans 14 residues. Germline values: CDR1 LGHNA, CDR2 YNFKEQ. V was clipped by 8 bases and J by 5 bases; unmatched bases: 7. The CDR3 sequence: CASRTGSDTGELFF. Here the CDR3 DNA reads TGTGCCAGCCGGACAGGGAGCGATACCGGGGAGCTGTTTTTT.

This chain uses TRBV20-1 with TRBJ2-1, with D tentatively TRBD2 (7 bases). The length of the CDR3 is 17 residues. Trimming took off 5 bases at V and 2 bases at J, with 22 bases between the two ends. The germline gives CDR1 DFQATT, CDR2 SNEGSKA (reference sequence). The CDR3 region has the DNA TGCAGTGCTGACCCCGCGGGGGCGGGAGAGGCCTACAATGAGCAGTTCTTC. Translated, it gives CSADPAGAGEAYNEQFF.

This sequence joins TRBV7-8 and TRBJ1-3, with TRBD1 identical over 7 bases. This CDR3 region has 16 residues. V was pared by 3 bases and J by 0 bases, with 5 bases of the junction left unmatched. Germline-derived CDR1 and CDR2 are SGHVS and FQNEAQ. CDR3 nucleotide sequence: TGTGCCAGCAGCTTCACGACAGGGAACTCTGGAAACACCATATATTTT. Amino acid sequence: CASSFTTGNSGNTIYF.

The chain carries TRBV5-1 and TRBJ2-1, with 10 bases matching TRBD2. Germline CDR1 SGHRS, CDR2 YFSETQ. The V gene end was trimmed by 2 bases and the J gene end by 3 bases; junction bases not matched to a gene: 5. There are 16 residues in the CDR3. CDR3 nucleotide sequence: TGCGCCAGCAGCTTTCTAGCGGGAGATAACTACAATGAGCAGTTCTTC. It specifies CASSFLAGDNYNEQFF.

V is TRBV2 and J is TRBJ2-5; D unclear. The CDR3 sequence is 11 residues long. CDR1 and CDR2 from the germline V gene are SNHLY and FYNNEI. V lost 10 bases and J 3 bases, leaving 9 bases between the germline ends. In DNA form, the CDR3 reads TGTGCCAAGACATTAAAAGAGACCCAGTACTTC. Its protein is CAKTLKETQYF.

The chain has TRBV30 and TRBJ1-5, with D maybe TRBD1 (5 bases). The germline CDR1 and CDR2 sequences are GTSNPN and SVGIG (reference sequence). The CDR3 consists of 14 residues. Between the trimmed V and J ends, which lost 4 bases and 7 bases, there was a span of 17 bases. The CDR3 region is CAWTFDSNDQPQHF. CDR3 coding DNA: TGTGCCTGGACCTTCGACAGCAATGACCAGCCCCAGCATTTT.

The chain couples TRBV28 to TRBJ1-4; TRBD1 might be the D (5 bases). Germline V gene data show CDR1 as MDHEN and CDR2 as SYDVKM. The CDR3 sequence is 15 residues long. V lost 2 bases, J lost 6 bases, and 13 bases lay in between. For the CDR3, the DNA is TGTGCCAGCAGTTTAAACGGCAGGGAACATGAAAAACTGTTTTTT. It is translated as CASSLNGREHEKLFF. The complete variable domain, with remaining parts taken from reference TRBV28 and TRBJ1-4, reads DVKVTQSSRYLVKRTGEKVFLECVQDMDHENMFWYRQDPGLGLRLIYFSYDVKMKEKGDIPEGYSVSREKKERFSLILESASTNQTSMYLCASSLNGREHEKLFFGSGTQLSVL.

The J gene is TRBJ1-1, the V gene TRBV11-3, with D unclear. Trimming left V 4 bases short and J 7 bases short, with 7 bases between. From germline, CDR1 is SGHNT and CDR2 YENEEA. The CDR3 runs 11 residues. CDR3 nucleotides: TGTGCCAGCAGCTCCCAGAATGAAGCTTTCTTT. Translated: CASSSQNEAFF. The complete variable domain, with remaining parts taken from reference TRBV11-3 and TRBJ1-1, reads EAGVVQSPRYKIIEKKQPVAFWCNPISGHNTLYWYLQNLGQGPELLIRYENEEAVDDSQLPKDRFSAERLKGVDSTLKIQPAELGDSAVYLCASSSQNEAFFGQGTRLTVV.

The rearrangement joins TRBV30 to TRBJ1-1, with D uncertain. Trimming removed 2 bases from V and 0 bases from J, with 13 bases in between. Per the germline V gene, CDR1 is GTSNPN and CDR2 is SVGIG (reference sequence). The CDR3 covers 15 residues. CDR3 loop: CAWSTLTAMNTEAFF. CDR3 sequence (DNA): TGTGCCTGGAGTACCCTGACGGCCATGAACACTGAAGCTTTCTTT.

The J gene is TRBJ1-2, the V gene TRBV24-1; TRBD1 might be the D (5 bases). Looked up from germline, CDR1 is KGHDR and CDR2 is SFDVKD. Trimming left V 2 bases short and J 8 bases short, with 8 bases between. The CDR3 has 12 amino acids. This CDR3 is CATSDWTSGYTF. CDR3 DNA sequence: TGTGCCACCAGTGATTGGACATCCGGCTACACCTTC.

CDR3 sequence (DNA): TGTGCCAGCAGCGGGACTAGCGGGAGGATTGATGAGCAGTTCTTC. Translation gives CASSGTSGRIDEQFF. The chain recombines TRBV2 with TRBJ2-1; 15 bases are shared with TRBD2. Germline CDR1 and CDR2: SNHLY and FYNNEI. CDR3 length equals 15 residues. V was clipped by 6 bases and J by 8 bases; unmatched bases: 5.

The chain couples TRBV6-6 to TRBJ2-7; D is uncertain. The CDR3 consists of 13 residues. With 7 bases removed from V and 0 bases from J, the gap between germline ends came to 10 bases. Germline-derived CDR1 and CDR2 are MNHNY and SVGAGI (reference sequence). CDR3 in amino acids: CASTAEHSYEQYF. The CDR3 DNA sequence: TGTGCCAGCACCGCGGAACACTCCTACGAGCAGTACTTC.

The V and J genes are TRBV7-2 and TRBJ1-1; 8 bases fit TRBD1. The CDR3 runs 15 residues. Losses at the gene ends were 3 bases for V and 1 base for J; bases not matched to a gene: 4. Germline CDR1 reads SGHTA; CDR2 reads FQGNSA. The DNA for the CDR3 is TGTGCCAGCAGCTTGAGACAGGGGCAGAACACTGAAGCTTTCTTT. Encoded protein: CASSLRQGQNTEAFF.

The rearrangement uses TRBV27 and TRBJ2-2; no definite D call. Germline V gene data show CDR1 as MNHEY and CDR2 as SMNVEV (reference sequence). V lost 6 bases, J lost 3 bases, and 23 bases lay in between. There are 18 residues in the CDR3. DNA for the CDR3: TGTGCCAGCAGACCTTCGTCTTTTGGCGCGTCCTACACCGGGGAGCTGTTTTTT. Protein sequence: CASRPSSFGASYTGELFF.

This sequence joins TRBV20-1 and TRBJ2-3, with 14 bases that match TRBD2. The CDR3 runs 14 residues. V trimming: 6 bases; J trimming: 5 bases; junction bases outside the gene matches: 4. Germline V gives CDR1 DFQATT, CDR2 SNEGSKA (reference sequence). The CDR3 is CSAGGLAGVDTQYF. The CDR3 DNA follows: TGCAGTGCGGGGGGACTAGCGGGAGTAGATACGCAGTATTTT.

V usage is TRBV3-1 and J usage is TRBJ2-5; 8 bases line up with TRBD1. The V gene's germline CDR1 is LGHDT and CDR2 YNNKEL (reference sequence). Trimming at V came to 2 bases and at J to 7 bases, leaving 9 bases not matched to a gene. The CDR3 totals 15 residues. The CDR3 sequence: CASSQRTGLGVTQYF. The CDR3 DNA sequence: TGTGCCAGCAGCCAAAGGACAGGGCTTGGTGTGACCCAGTACTTC.

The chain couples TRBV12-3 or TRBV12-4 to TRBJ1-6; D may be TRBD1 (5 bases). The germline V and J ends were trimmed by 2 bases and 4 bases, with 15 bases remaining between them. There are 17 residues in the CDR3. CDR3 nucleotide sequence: TGTGCCAGCAGTTTATTGGGCAGGGCAGTGTATAATTCACCCCTCCACTTT. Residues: CASSLLGRAVYNSPLHF.